These 14 T cell receptor beta chains originate from one sample sequenced in a study of T cell responses to AZD1222 COVID-19 vaccine. Clones were read by immunoSEQ multiplex PCR, and TCRdb kept only the in-frame ones, dropping some. The sample includes 150,000 to 200,000 clones, under 95% of them seen just once. The material sequenced was peripheral blood, taken 28 days after the second AZD1222 dose. These receptor sequences come from an adult who received the AZD1222 COVID-19 vaccine.

The genes are TRBV13 and TRBJ2-1, with D perhaps being TRBD1 or TRBD2 (5 bases each). Germline-derived CDR1 and CDR2 are PRHDT and FYEKMQ (reference sequence). The V and J ends lost 0 bases and 9 bases respectively, with 18 bases between them. The CDR3 runs to 16 residues. The CDR3 protein is CASSLGLGALDGEQFF. The CDR3 bases are TGTGCCAGCAGCTTAGGCCTCGGGGCCCTGGACGGTGAGCAGTTCTTC.

The rearrangement uses TRBV6-5 and TRBJ2-7; 14 nucleotides align to TRBD2. Germline V lookup: CDR1 MNHEY, CDR2 SVGAGI. CDR3 length equals 15 residues. Losses at the gene ends were 6 bases for V and 4 bases for J; bases not matched to a gene: 5. The CDR3 region has the DNA TGTGCCAGCAGCCCCGGGACTAGCGGGAGTTACGAGCAGTACTTC. This gives the protein CASSPGTSGSYEQYF.

The chain joins TRBV7-9 to TRBJ1-5; TRBD1 aligns across 8 bases. The ends lost 5 bases at V and 1 base at J; junction bases unmatched: 10. Germline V gene data show CDR1 as SEHNR and CDR2 as FQNEAQ (reference sequence). The CDR3 spans 17 residues. The CDR3 loop is CASSAGAQGGSNQPQHF. Here the CDR3 DNA reads TGTGCCAGCAGCGCCGGGGCACAGGGGGGAAGCAATCAGCCCCAGCATTTT.

The rearrangement links TRBV6-6 to TRBJ2-2; D uncertain. The CDR3 contains 15 residues. Trimming took 6 bases from V and 0 from J, leaving 11 bases between them. Germline V lookup: CDR1 MNHNY, CDR2 SVGAGI (reference sequence). The CDR3 region is CASSRGTSNTGELFF. CDR3 nucleotides: TGTGCCAGCAGCCGCGGAACGTCGAACACCGGGGAGCTGTTTTTT.

This chain uses TRBV5-1 with TRBJ2-3; TRBD1 is a possible D gene (6 bases). CDR1 is SGHRS, CDR2 YFSETQ, per germline. The length of the CDR3 is 15 residues. V lost 0 bases to trimming and J lost 3 bases, with 11 bases between them. The CDR3 sequence is CASSLVVGATDTQYF. The CDR3 DNA follows: TGCGCCAGCAGCTTGGTTGTGGGGGCAACAGATACGCAGTATTTT.

The CDR3 here is CASSLRGSYGYTF. The CDR3 nucleotides are TGTGCCAGCAGCTTGAGGGGGTCGTATGGCTACACCTTC. This chain joins TRBV5-8 and TRBJ1-2; D is possibly TRBD1 (6 bases). CDR3 size: 13 residues. Per germline, CDR1 SGHTS and CDR2 YDEGEE. Trimming took 1 base from V and 5 from J, leaving 9 bases between them.

The chain is built from TRBV6-5 and TRBJ1-2; D not certain. V lost 6 bases, J lost 5 bases, and 16 bases lay in between. This CDR3 comprises 14 residues. Germline CDR1 is MNHEY and CDR2 is SVGAGI. CDR3 in DNA: TGTGCCAGCAGCCCCACGGAGGGTCTATATGGCTACACCTTC. Amino acid sequence: CASSPTEGLYGYTF.

The chain employs TRBV10-3 and TRBJ1-1; TRBD1 aligns across 10 bases. Trimming took 2 bases from V and 5 from J; bases not matched to a gene: 17. The CDR3 extends over 19 amino acids. Germline assignment: CDR1 ENHRY and CDR2 SYGVKD. The CDR3 DNA sequence: TGTGCCATCAGTGAGCCGAGCCAAAGACAGGGGGCGCGATCTACTGAAGCTTTCTTT. Its translation is CAISEPSQRQGARSTEAFF.

J is TRBJ1-1 and V is TRBV5-6, with D possibly matching TRBD1 (5 bases). The ends were cut back, 4 bases at V and 4 bases at J, with 17 bases in the middle. Germline V gene lookup returns CDR1 SGHDT and CDR2 YYEEEE. The CDR3 runs 15 residues. The DNA of the CDR3 is TGTGCCAGCAGCCCCCTCACCGGGGCCACCACTGAAGCTTTCTTT. Its protein is CASSPLTGATTEAFF.

The chain joins TRBV12-3 or TRBV12-4 to TRBJ1-1; 8 bases fit TRBD1. There are 13 residues in the CDR3. Unmatched junction bases numbered 7, after V lost 6 bases and J lost 7 bases. The CDR3: CASRSTTGVEAFF. The CDR3 nucleotides read TGTGCCAGCAGATCCACGACAGGGGTTGAAGCTTTCTTT.

V usage is TRBV9 and J usage is TRBJ2-5; TRBD2 aligns across 9 bases. This CDR3 has 14 amino acids. The V segment lost 4 bases and the J segment 7 bases; nucleotides outside the gene matches: 8. Germline CDR1 SGDLS, CDR2 YYNGEE. CDR3 sequence: CASSTISGGATQYF. The CDR3 DNA is TGTGCCAGCAGCACAATTAGCGGGGGAGCGACCCAGTACTTC.

The CDR3 DNA reads as TGCGCCAGCAGCTTGGCCGGGACAGTCGACTCTGGGGCCAACGTCCTGACTTTC. Its translation is CASSLAGTVDSGANVLTF. This chain links TRBV5-1 with TRBJ2-6; 7 bases are shared with TRBD1. V gave up 0 bases and J gave up 0 bases; unmatched junction bases: 6. This CDR3 region has 18 residues. CDR1 SGHRS and CDR2 YFSETQ come from the germline V gene.

This chain links TRBV19 with TRBJ2-2; D gene unclear. V gave up 7 bases and J gave up 1 base, with 7 bases separating them. The CDR3 loop spans 13 amino acids. Germline CDR1 LNHDA, CDR2 SQIVND (reference sequence). Here the CDR3 reads CASNTRNTGELFF. The CDR3 nucleotides read TGTGCCAGTAATACAAGGAACACCGGGGAGCTGTTTTTT.

The gene calls are TRBV4-2 and TRBJ2-5; 11 positions match TRBD1. The germline V gene has CDR1 LGHNA and CDR2 YNFKEQ. V dropped 3 bases and J dropped 7; count of bases not matched to a gene: 7. This CDR3 has 15 amino acids. CDR3 region: CASSQAPGQGGTQYF. CDR3 sequence (DNA): TGTGCCAGCAGCCAGGCCCCGGGACAGGGGGGGACCCAGTACTTC.